This TCR beta chain was sequenced in a study of shared clonotypes between healthy human individuals. Study-wide findings and caveats: The small donor group covered limited genetic and exposure diversity. Several donors held 5% to 5.5% of naive CD4 clonotypes in common.

Turning to this clone: No antigen is known for it.

Terminally differentiated effector memory CD45RA+ cells were excluded by CCR7 positive selection of CD45RO-negative cells. Each of the donors was a healthy adult who was HIV-negative and had not had a recent acute infection or vaccination. The germline gives CDR1 MDHEN, CDR2 SYDVKM. Trimming left V 5 bases short and J 7 bases short, with 12 bases between. The CDR3 covers 13 residues. This table comes from immunoSEQ multiplex PCR, and its TCRdb copy is limited to in-frame clones, with some not included. The data show about 2.1 million clones, roughly 93% seen once. The rearrangement joins TRBV28 to TRBJ1-5; no firm D call. The sample comprised naive CD8+ T cells from PBMCs. The clonotype was recovered from a man younger than 30 in good health. Some clones in this sample may be carry-over from other donors' samples. This CDR3 is CASSHTRIQPQHF. CDR3 coding DNA: TGTGCCAGCAGTCACACGAGAATCCAGCCCCAGCATTTT.